This TCR beta chain was obtained from a study of T cell repertoires in cytomegalovirus infection. V shed 8 bases and J shed 0 bases, with 13 bases lying between them. This CDR3 region has 14 residues. CDR1 MNHNS and CDR2 SASEGT come from the germline V gene. TCRdb itself ran the reads through MiXCR, one entry per CDR3 protein. The sample includes more than 300,000 distinct CDR3 sequences, about 35% of them seen just once. This clonotype turned up a few times. Its antigen is unknown. The sample consisted of cultured PBMCs, taken from culture after CMV antigen stimulation. V gene TRBV6-1 combines with J gene TRBJ1-1; D might be TRBD1 (5 bases). The receptor's source is a human donor in good health (CMV status not recorded). Some clones in this sample may be carry-over from other donors' samples. This CDR3 is CASGADSMNTEAFF. In DNA form, the CDR3 reads TGTGCCAGCGGGGCAGATTCCATGAACACTGAAGCTTTCTTT.